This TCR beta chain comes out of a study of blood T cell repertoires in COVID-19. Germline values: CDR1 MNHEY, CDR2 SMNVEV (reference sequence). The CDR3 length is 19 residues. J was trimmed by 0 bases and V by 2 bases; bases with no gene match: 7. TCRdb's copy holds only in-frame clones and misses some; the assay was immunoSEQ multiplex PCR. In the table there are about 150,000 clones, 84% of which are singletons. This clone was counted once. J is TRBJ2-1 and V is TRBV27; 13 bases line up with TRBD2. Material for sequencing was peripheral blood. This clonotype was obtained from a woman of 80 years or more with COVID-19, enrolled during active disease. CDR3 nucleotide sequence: TGTGCCAGCAGTTTAGTAAGACTAGCGGGGGGCAGCTCCTACAATGAGCAGTTCTTC. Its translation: CASSLVRLAGGSSYNEQFF.